This T cell receptor beta chain appears in the sequencing data of a study of early T cells in non-severe SARS-CoV-2 infection. Study-wide results and caveats: Anti-spike CD8 specificities were favored by VDJdb matching, whose results missed private and CD4 specificities.

Germline CDR1 is SGHTA and CDR2 is FQGTGA. The CDR3 spans 13 residues. V lost 5 bases and J 4 bases, leaving 9 bases between the germline ends. In its sample, this clonotype was seen many times. What it binds is unknown. Individual cDNA molecules received unique molecular identifiers. TCRdb redid the calling of the 5' RACE reads with MiXCR, one entry per CDR3 protein. The table records about 52,000 distinct CDR3 sequences, around 8% of them present only once. This TCR came from an adult who was a healthcare worker with PCR-confirmed SARS-CoV-2 infection or an uninfected control (not recorded which). V usage is TRBV7-3 and J usage is TRBJ2-1; unclear D gene. Sequenced input: whole blood. DNA of the CDR3: TGTGCCAGCAGCCTAAGCCCGTACAATGAGCAGTTCTTC. It codes for CASSLSPYNEQFF.